This T cell receptor beta chain was obtained from a study of T cell responses to AZD1222 COVID-19 vaccine. At the level of the study: Second-dose groups at about 4 or about 12 weeks were pooled.

To note about this clone: Its specificity is unknown.

Study-level findings and limits: Spike-specific TCR breadth and depth grew following two AZD1222 doses.

Germline V gene data show CDR1 as SGHRS and CDR2 as YFSETQ. The length of the CDR3 is 15 residues. The junction had 6 bases not matched to a gene; V was cut back by 4 bases and J by 1 base. The data were produced by immunoSEQ multiplex PCR, yet TCRdb's version contains in-frame clones alone and is incomplete. This table has roughly 150,000 clones, roughly nine tenths appearing once. The gene calls are TRBV5-1 and TRBJ1-1, with TRBD1 identical over 8 bases. Here the sequenced sample was peripheral blood, taken on day 0 of AZD1222 vaccination. The TCR originated in an adult in good health. The CDR3 DNA reads as TGCGCCAGCAGCCCTCAGGGACAGGCGAACACTGAAGCTTTCTTT. It specifies CASSPQGQANTEAFF.